Following are 8 T cell receptor beta chains from one sample sequenced in a study of metastatic and nonmetastatic thyroid tumors. TCRdb re-called the PCR reads via MiXCR. The sample lists about 13,000 clones, approximately 30% occurring once. Patients underwent thyroid surgery, and none had received any treatment before it. Sequencing used tumor tissue. All receptors come from a male donor with papillary thyroid cancer or a benign thyroid nodule (not recorded which). Some clones in this sample may be carry-over from other donors' samples.

This clone is termed large (0.1 to 1%). V is TRBV5-1 and J is TRBJ2-2; 9 nucleotides line up with TRBD2. CDR1 and CDR2 from the germline V gene are SGHRS and YFSETQ. Trimming at V came to 5 bases and at J to 0 bases, leaving 8 bases not matched to a gene. The CDR3 loop spans 17 amino acids. The CDR3 DNA sequence: TGCGCCAGCAGGCCGGGACTAGCAGACACGAACACCGGGGAGCTGTTTTTT. This translates into CASRPGLADTNTGELFF.

This clone was picked up a small number of times. The V call is TRBV14, the J call TRBJ1-6; D not resolved. Germline-derived CDR1 and CDR2 are SGHDN and FVKESK. The CDR3 has 12 amino acids. Trimming shortened V by 2 bases and J by 10 bases, and 6 bases separated the two germline ends. Here the CDR3 reads CASSQWSSPLHF. The CDR3 DNA sequence: TGTGCCAGCAGCCAATGGTCCTCACCCCTCCACTTT. The variable domain in full, with the rest retrieved from reference TRBV14 and TRBJ1-6, is EAGVTQFPSHSVIEKGQTVTLRCDPISGHDNLYWYRRVMGKEIKFLLHFVKESKQDESGMPNNRFLAERTGGTYSTLKVQPAELEDSGVYFCASSQWSSPLHFGNGTRLTVT.

In its sample, this clone was seen a few times. The chain links TRBV6-1 to TRBJ2-2; TRBD1 matches 8 bases. Per germline, CDR1 MNHNS and CDR2 SASEGT. There are 15 residues in the CDR3. V was clipped by 7 bases and J by 2 bases; unmatched bases: 6. CDR3 sequence reads: CASTLTGDNTGELFF. CDR3 in DNA: TGTGCCAGCACTCTGACAGGGGATAACACCGGGGAGCTGTTTTTT.

V gene TRBV30 combines with J gene TRBJ2-1; 9 nucleotides line up with TRBD2. Germline V gene data show CDR1 as GTSNPN and CDR2 as SVGIG (reference sequence). V dropped 2 bases and J dropped 9; count of bases not matched to a gene: 8. This CDR3 is built from 14 residues. The CDR3 is CAWSPGLAYGEQFF. CDR3 in DNA: TGTGCCTGGAGTCCAGGACTAGCGTACGGTGAGCAGTTCTTC.

This chain joins TRBV7-3 and TRBJ1-1; D may be TRBD1 (6 bases). CDR1 is SGHTA, CDR2 FQGTGA, per germline. The V end lost 3 bases, the J end lost 3 bases, and 8 bases lay between the germline ends. CDR3 length: 13 amino acids. CDR3 nucleotide sequence: TGTGCCAGCAGCTTGAGGGGGGACACTGAAGCTTTCTTT. This encodes CASSLRGDTEAFF.

This clone was picked up a small number of times. This sequence joins TRBV15 and TRBJ1-3; 7 nucleotides match TRBD1. The V gene end was trimmed by 5 bases and the J gene end by 0 bases; junction bases not matched to a gene: 7. The V gene's germline CDR1 is LNHNV and CDR2 YYDKDF (reference sequence). The CDR3 runs to 16 residues. The CDR3 is CATSSRTGHSGNTIYF. In DNA form, the CDR3 reads TGTGCCACCAGCTCAAGGACAGGTCACTCTGGAAACACCATATATTTT.

This clone turned up a few times. The chain has TRBV28 and TRBJ2-7, with 7 bases matching TRBD2. V lost 1 base, J lost 7 bases, and 4 bases stayed unmatched. Germline loops: CDR1 MDHEN, CDR2 SYDVKM. There are 13 residues in the CDR3. This chain's CDR3 is CASSLFVGGEQYF. In DNA form, the CDR3 reads TGTGCCAGCAGTTTATTTGTGGGGGGGGAGCAGTACTTC.

For the CDR3, the DNA is TGTGCCGGGAACGGATCAGCCGAAGACACTGAAGCTTTCTTT. Its protein is CAGNGSAEDTEAFF. V gene TRBV6-1 combines with J gene TRBJ1-1; D not resolved. The CDR3 has 14 residues. The V gene's germline CDR1 is MNHNS and CDR2 SASEGT. Trimming cost V 11 bases and J 3 bases, with 19 bases left between them.